These T cell receptor beta chains were read from a single sample in a study of blood T cell repertoires in COVID-19. Sequenced by immunoSEQ multiplex PCR; TCRdb stores in-frame clones only, minus some. Of roughly 20,000 clones listed, roughly nine tenths were seen once; the top ten hold about a quarter. The sequencing input was peripheral blood. The receptor set was obtained from a human donor with active COVID-19. The donor label of this sample is uncertain. The CDR3 runs from the conserved cysteine through the conserved F or W. The D gene is left open where the match is weak.

v_call d_call cdr3_aa
TRBV9 . CASSIQGFRGYTF
TRBV12-3/TRBV12-4 . CASSLEGGTQYF
TRBV12-3/TRBV12-4 . CASRTGYNEKLFF
TRBV19 TRBD2 CASSTSGGSTDTQYF
TRBV5-4 TRBD1 CASSAKGTDFYEQYF
TRBV30 TRBD1 CAWSPGQGAAEQYF
TRBV5-8 . CASSRRGSPDTQYF
TRBV5-4 . CASSSPDQPQHF
TRBV18 . CASSASSTDTQYF
TRBV13 TRBD1 CASSLGQGGYGYTF
TRBV28 TRBD2 CASSSVVGGRTTDTQYF
TRBV14 . CASSQVGVRSGANVLTF
TRBV19 . CASGEGAATLTLHF
TRBV19 . CASSGSNEARYEQYF
TRBV28 . CASSPGGYTEAFF
TRBV2 TRBD1 CASKTGTGGTEAFF
TRBV29-1 . CSVIDSFRQETQYF
TRBV5-4 TRBD2 CASSLTSGRPNTGELFF
TRBV5-6 TRBD2 CASSLLAGLTDTQYF
TRBV6-2/TRBV6-3 TRBD2 CASSSRLAGPEQYF
TRBV5-1 . CASSLFAGNNQPQHF
TRBV9 TRBD1 CASSLTGDNSPLHF
TRBV11-2 TRBD1 CASSFGQGAWETQYF
TRBV28 . CASRIYNEQFF
TRBV15 . CATSRERNQPQHF
TRBV7-9 TRBD2 CASSDGLAATTDTQYF
TRBV18 TRBD1 CASSPQSRDSPRRETQYF
TRBV28 TRBD1 CASRGTAWGGYTF
TRBV7-8 TRBD1 CATSLGTAGNTIYF
TRBV6-5 . CATKPLGRGETQYF
TRBV12-3/TRBV12-4 TRBD1 CASSLPGGQPQHF
TRBV25-1 . CASSEYPTSTGELFF
TRBV2 . CASTGTTNNEQFF
TRBV28 . CASSSQVKEQYF
TRBV19 . CASSIDEGVGGYTF
TRBV25-1 TRBD1 CASSEIRGQRHPSEQFF
TRBV11-3 TRBD2 CASSLGGLAGGNEQFF
TRBV6-5 TRBD1 CASSYDRGPYGYTF
TRBV4-3 . CASSQDRGNSYEQYF
TRBV3-1/TRBV3-2 TRBD1 CASSARDRGNQPQHF
TRBV20-1 . CSASGGKAGDRYGYTF
TRBV2 TRBD1 CARADRGTYEQYF
TRBV9 TRBD2 CASSKREGKSYNEQFF
TRBV5-1 . CASSFVAAGETQYF
TRBV19 . CASSPRGSTEAFF